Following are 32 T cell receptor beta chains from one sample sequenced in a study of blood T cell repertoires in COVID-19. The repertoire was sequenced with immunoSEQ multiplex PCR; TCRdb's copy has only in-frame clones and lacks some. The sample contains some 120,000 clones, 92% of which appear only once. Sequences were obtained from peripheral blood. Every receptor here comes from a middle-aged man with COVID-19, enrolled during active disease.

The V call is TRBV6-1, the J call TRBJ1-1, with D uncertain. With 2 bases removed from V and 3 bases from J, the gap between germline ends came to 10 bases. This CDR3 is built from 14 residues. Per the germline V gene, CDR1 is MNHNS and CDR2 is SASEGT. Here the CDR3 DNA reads TGTGCCAGCAGTGAACGCCCAGGTTACACTGAAGCTTTCTTT. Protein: CASSERPGYTEAFF.

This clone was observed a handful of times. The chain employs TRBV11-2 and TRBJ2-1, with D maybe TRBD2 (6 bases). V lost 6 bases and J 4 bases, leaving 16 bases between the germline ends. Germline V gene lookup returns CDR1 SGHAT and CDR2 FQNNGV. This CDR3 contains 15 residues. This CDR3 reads CASRRLGEPYNEQFF. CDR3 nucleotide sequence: TGTGCCAGCAGAAGACTAGGAGAACCTTACAATGAGCAGTTCTTC.

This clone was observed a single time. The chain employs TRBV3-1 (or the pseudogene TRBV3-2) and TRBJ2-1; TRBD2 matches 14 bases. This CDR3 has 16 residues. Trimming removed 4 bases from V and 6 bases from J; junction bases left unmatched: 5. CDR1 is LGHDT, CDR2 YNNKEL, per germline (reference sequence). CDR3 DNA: TGTGCCAGCAGCCTGGGACTAGCGGGAGTATCCAATGAGCAGTTCTTC. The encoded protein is CASSLGLAGVSNEQFF.

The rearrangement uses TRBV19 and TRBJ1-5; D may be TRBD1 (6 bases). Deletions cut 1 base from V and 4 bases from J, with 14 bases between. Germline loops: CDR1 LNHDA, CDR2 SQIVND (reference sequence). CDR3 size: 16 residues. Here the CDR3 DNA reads TGTGCCAGTAGTATAGTCCAGGGGCGATCGAATCAGCCCCAGCATTTT. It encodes CASSIVQGRSNQPQHF.

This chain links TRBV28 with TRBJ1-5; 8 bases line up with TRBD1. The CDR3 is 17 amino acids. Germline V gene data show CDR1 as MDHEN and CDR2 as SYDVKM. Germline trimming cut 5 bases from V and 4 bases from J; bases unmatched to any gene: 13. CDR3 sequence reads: CASSPHAGQGRNQPQHF. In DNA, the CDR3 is TGTGCCAGCAGTCCCCACGCCGGACAGGGCAGAAATCAGCCCCAGCATTTT.

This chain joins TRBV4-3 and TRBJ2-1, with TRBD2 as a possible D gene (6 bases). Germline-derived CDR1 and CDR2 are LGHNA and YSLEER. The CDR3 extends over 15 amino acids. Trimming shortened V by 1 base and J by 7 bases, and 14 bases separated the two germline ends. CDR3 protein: CASSQGASAWNEQFF. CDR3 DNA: TGCGCCAGCAGCCAAGGGGCTAGCGCGTGGAATGAGCAGTTCTTC.

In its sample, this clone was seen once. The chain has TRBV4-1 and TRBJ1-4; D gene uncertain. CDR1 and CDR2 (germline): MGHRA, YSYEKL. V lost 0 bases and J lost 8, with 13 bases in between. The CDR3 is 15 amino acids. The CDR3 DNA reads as TGCGCCAGCAGCCAAGATCCGATGGCCGGGGAAAAACTGTTTTTT. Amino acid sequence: CASSQDPMAGEKLFF.

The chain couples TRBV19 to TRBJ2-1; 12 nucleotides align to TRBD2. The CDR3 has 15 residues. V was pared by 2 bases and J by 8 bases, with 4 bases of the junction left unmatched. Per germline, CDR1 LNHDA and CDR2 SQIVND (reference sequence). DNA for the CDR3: TGTGCCAGTAGTATATACCTAGCGGGGGGGGATGAGCAGTTCTTC. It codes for CASSIYLAGGDEQFF.

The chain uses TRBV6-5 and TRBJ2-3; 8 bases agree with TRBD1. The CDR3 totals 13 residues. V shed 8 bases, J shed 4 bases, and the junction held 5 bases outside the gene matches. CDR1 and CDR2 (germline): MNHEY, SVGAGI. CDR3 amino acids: CASGQGDADTQYF. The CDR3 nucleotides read TGTGCCAGCGGACAGGGCGATGCAGATACGCAGTATTTT.

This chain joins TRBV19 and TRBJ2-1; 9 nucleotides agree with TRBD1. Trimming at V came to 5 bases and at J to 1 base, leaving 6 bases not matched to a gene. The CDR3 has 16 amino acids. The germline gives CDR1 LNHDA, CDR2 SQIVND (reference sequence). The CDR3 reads CASSFLDRGSYNEQFF. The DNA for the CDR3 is TGTGCCAGTAGTTTCCTGGACAGGGGTTCCTACAATGAGCAGTTCTTC.

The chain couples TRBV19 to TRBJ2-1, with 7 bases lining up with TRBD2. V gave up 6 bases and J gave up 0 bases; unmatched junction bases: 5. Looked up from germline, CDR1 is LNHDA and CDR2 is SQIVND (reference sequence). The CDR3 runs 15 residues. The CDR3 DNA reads TGTGCCAGTAGCCCCAGCGGGACCTCCTACAATGAGCAGTTCTTC. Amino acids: CASSPSGTSYNEQFF.

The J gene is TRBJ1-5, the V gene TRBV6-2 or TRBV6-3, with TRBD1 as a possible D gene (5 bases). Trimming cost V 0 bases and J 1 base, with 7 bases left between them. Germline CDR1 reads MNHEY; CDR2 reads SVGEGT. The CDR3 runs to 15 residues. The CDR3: CASSYSGGSNQPQHF. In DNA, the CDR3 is TGTGCCAGCAGTTACTCTGGGGGGAGCAATCAGCCCCAGCATTTT.

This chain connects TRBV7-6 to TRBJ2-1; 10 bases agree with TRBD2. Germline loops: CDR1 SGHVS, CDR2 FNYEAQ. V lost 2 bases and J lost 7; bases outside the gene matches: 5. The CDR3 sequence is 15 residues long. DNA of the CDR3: TGTGCCAGCAGCTTACAAGCGGGAGGGGTAAATGAGCAGTTCTTC. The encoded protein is CASSLQAGGVNEQFF. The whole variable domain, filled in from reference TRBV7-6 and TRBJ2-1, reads GAGVSQSPRYKVTKRGQDVALRCDPISGHVSLYWYRQALGQGPEFLTYFNYEAQQDKSGLPNDRFSAERPEGSISTLTIQRTEQRDSAMYRCASSLQAGGVNEQFFGPGTRLTVL.

In DNA form, the CDR3 reads TGTGCCAGTAGTATCAGCAGGGGGGACAATTCACCCCTCCACTTT. Residues: CASSISRGDNSPLHF. The chain has TRBV19 and TRBJ1-6; 7 bases fit TRBD1. Trimming removed 3 bases from V and 7 bases from J; junction bases left unmatched: 6. The length of the CDR3 is 15 residues. Germline V gene lookup returns CDR1 LNHDA and CDR2 SQIVND (reference sequence).

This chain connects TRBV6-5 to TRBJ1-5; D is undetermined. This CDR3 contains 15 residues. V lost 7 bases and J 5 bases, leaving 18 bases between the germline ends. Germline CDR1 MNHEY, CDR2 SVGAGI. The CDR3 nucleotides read TGTGCCAGCACGGTGGTATGGATGGGCGATCAGCCCCAGCATTTT. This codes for CASTVVWMGDQPQHF.

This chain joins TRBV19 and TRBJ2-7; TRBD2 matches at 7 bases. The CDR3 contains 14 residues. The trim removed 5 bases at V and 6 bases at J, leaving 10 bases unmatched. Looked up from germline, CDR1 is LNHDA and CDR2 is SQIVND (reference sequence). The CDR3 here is CASSAKRDSVEQYF. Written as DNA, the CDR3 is TGTGCCAGTAGTGCCAAGCGGGACTCGGTCGAGCAGTACTTC.

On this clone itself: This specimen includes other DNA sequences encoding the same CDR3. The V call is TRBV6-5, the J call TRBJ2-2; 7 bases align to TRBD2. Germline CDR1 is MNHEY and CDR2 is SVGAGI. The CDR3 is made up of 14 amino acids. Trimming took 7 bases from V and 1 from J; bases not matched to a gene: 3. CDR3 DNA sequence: TGTGCCAGCACCTCGGGAGGGAACACCGGGGAGCTGTTTTTT. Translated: CASTSGGNTGELFF.

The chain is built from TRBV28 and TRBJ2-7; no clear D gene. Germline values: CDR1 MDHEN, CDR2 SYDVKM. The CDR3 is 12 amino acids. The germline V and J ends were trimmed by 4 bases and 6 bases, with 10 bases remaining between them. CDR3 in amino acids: CASSSTSLEQYF. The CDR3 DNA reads TGTGCCAGCAGTTCCACCTCACTCGAGCAGTACTTC.

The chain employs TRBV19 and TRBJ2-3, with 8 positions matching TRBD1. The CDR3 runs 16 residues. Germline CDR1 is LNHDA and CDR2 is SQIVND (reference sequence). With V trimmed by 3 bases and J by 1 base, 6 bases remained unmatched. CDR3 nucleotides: TGTGCCAGTAGTATTGTCTCGACAGGGGGCACAGATACGCAGTATTTT. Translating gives CASSIVSTGGTDTQYF.

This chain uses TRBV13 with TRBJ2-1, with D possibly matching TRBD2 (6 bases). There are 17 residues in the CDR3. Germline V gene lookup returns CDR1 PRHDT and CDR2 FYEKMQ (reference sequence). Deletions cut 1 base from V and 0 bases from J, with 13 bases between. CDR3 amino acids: CASSLAGVSISYNEQFF. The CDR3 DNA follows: TGTGCCAGCAGCTTAGCGGGAGTGAGTATCTCCTACAATGAGCAGTTCTTC.

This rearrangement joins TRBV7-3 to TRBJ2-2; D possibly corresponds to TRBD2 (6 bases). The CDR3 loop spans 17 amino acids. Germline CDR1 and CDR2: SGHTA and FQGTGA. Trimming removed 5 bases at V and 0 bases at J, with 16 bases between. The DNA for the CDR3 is TGTGCCAGCAGCCCAAAACGAGGAGGGACGAACACCGGGGAGCTGTTTTTT. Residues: CASSPKRGGTNTGELFF.

The CDR3 coding sequence is TGTGCCAGCTCACCACTTCCATTAGCCGAGGGCACCACCGGGGAGCTGTTTTTT. Translation: CASSPLPLAEGTTGELFF. The chain carries TRBV18 and TRBJ2-2; D may be TRBD2 (5 bases). The ends were cut back, 1 base at V and 4 bases at J, with 19 bases in the middle. Germline V CDR1 and CDR2: KGHSH, LQKENI. The CDR3 extends over 18 amino acids.

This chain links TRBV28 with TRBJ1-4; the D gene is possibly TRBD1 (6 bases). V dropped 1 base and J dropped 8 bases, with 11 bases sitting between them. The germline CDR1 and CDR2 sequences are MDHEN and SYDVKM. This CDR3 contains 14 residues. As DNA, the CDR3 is TGTGCCAGCAGTTTATTCCAGGGGAACGAAAAACTGTTTTTT. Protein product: CASSLFQGNEKLFF.

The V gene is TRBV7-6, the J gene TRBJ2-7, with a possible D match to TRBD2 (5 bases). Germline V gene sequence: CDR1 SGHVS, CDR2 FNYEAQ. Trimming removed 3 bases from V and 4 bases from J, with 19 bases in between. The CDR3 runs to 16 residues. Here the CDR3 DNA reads TGTGCCAGCAGCTTGGTAGCTGGCCTAGCAGCATACGAGCAGTACTTC. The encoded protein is CASSLVAGLAAYEQYF. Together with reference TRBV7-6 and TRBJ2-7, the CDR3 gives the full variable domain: GAGVSQSPRYKVTKRGQDVALRCDPISGHVSLYWYRQALGQGPEFLTYFNYEAQQDKSGLPNDRFSAERPEGSISTLTIQRTEQRDSAMYRCASSLVAGLAAYEQYFGPGTRLTVT.

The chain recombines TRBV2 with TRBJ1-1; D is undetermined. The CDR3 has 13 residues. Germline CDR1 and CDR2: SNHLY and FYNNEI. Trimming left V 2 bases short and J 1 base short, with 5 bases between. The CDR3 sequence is CASSERGNTEAFF. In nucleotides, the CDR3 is TGTGCCAGCAGTGAACGCGGGAACACTGAAGCTTTCTTT.

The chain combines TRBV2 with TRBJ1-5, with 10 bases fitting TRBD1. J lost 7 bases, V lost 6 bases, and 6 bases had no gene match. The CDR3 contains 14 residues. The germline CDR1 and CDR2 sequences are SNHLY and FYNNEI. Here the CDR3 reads CASSKTGGEQPQHF. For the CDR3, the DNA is TGTGCCAGCAGCAAGACAGGGGGCGAACAGCCCCAGCATTTT.

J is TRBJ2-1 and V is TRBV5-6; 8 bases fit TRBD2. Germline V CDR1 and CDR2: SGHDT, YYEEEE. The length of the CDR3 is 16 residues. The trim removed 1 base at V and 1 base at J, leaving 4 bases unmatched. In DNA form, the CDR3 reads TGTGCCAGCAGCTTGCAGCGCGGGAGGTCCTACAATGAGCAGTTCTTC. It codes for CASSLQRGRSYNEQFF. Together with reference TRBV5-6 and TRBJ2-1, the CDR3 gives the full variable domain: DAGVTQSPTHLIKTRGQQVTLRCSPKSGHDTVSWYQQALGQGPQFIFQYYEEEERQRGNFPDRFSGHQFPNYSSELNVNALLLGDSALYLCASSLQRGRSYNEQFFGPGTRLTVL.

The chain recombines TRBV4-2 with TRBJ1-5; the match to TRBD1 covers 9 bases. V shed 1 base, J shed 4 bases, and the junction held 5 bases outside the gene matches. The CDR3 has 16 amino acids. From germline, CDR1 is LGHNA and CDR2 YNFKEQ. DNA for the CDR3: TGTGCCAGCAGCCAAGTGTTGGGACAGGGTAATCAGCCCCAGCATTTT. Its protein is CASSQVLGQGNQPQHF.

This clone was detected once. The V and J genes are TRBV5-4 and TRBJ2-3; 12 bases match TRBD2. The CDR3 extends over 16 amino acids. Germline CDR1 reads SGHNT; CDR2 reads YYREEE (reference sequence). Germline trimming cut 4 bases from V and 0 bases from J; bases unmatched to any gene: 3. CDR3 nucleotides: TGTGCCAGCAGCAACGGACTAGCGGGAAGCACAGATACGCAGTATTTT. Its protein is CASSNGLAGSTDTQYF.

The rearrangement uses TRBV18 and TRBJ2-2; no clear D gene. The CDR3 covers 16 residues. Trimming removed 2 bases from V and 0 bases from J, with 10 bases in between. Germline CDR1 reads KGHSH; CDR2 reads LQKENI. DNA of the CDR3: TGTGCCAGCTCACCAAAGAGCGCCCCGAACACCGGGGAGCTGTTTTTT. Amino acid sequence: CASSPKSAPNTGELFF. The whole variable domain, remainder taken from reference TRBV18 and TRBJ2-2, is NAGVMQNPRHLVRRRGQEARLRCSPMKGHSHVYWYRQLPEEGLKFMVYLQKENIIDESGMPKERFSAEFPKEGPSILRIQQVVRGDSAAYFCASSPKSAPNTGELFFGEGSRLTVL.

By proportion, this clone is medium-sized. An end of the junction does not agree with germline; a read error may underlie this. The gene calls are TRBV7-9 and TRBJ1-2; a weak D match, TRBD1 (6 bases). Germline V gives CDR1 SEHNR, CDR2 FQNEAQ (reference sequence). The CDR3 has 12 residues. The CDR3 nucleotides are TGTGCCAGCAGCACGGACAGCTTCAGCGCCTTTTTC. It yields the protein CASSTDSFSAFF.

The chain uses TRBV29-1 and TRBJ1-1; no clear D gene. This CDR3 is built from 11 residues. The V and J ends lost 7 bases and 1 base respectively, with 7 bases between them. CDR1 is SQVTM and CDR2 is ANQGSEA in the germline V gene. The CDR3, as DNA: TGCAGCGGCTTGCGGAACACTGAAGCTTTCTTT. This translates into CSGLRNTEAFF.